The table lists the clone carrying this T cell receptor (beta chain) with many counts. Deletions cut 0 bases from V and 3 bases from J, with 6 bases between. CDR3 size: 13 residues. Per the germline V gene, CDR1 is LGHNA and CDR2 is YNFKEQ. The lymph nodes were axillary draining lymph nodes from breast cancer patients. The source of the sample is a study of breast tumors, draining lymph nodes, adjacent tissues. TCRdb recomputed calls from the multiplex PCR reads with MiXCR, one row per CDR3 protein. The sample consists of around 130,000 distinct CDR3 sequences, 30% to 35% of them appearing once. Sequencing input: axillary lymph node tissue. V is TRBV4-2 and J is TRBJ2-7; no firm D call. This TCR came from a female donor with breast cancer. Some clones in this sample may be carry-over from other donors' samples. This CDR3 is CASSQEPHYEQYF. In DNA, the CDR3 is TGTGCCAGCAGCCAAGAACCACACTACGAGCAGTACTTC.